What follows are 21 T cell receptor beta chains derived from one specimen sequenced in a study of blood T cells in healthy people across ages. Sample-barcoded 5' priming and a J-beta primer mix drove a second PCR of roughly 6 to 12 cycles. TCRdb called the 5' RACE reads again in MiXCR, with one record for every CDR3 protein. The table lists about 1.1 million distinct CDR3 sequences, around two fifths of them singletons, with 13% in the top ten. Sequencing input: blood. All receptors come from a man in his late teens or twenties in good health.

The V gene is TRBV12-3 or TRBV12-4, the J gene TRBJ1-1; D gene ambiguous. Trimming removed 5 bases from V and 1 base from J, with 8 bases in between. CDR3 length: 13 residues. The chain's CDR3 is CASSRPRNTEAFF. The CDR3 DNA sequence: TGTGCCAGCAGTCGCCCTCGGAACACTGAAGCTTTCTTT.

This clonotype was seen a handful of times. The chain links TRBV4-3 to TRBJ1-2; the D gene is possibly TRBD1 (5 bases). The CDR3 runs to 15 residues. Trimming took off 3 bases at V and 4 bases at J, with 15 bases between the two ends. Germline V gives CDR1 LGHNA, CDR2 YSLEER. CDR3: CASSHPGGNLYGYTF. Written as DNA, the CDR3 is TGCGCCAGCAGCCATCCGGGGGGAAATCTCTATGGCTACACCTTC.

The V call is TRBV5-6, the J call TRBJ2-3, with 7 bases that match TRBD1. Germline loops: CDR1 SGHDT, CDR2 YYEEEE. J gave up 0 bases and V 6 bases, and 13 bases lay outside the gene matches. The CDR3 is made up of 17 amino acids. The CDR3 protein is CASNFNLDRLSTDTQYF. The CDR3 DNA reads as TGTGCCAGCAACTTCAACCTGGACAGGCTGAGCACAGATACGCAGTATTTT.

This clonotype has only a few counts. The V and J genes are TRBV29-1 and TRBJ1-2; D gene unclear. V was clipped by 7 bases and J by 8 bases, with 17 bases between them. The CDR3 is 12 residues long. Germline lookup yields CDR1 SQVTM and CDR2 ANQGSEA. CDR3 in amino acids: CSAAAEAGGYTF. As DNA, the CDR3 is TGCAGCGCCGCGGCGGAGGCCGGGGGCTACACCTTC.

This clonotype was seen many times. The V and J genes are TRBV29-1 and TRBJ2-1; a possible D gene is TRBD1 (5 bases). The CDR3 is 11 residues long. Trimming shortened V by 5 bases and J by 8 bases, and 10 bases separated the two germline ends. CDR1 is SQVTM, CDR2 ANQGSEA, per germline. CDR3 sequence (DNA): TGCAGCGTTTCCAGGGTGGATGAGCAGTTCTTC. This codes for CSVSRVDEQFF.

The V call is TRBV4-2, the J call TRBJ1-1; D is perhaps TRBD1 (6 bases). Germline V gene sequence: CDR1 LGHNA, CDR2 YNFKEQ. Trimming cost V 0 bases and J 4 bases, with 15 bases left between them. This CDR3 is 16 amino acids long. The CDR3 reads CASSQEGMGGGTEAFF. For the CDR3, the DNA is TGTGCCAGCAGCCAAGAGGGTATGGGGGGCGGCACTGAAGCTTTCTTT.

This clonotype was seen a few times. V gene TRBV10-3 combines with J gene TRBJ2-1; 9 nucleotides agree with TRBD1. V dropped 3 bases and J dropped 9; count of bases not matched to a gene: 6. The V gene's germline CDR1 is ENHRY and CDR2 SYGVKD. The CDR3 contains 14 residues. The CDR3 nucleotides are TGTGCCATCAGTGAAGGGACAGGGTTCAGTGAGCAGTTCTTC. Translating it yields CAISEGTGFSEQFF.

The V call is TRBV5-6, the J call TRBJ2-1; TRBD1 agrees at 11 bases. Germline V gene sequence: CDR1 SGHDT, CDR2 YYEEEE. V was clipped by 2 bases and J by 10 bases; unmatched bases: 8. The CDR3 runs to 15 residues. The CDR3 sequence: CASSFGTGGAYEQFF. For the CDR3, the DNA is TGTGCCAGCAGCTTTGGGACAGGGGGAGCCTACGAGCAGTTCTTC.

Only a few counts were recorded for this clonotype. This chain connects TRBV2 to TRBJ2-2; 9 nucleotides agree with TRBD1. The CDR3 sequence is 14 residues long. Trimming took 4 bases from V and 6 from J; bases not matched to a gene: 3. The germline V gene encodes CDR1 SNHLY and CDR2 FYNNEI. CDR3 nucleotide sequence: TGTGCCAGCAGTGTACAGGGGGCTCCCGGGGAGCTGTTTTTT. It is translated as CASSVQGAPGELFF. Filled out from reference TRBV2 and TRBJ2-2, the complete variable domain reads EPEVTQTPSHQVTQMGQEVILRCVPISNHLYFYWYRQILGQKVEFLVSFYNNEISEKSEIFDDQFSVERPDGSNFTLKIRSTKLEDSAMYFCASSVQGAPGELFFGEGSRLTVL.

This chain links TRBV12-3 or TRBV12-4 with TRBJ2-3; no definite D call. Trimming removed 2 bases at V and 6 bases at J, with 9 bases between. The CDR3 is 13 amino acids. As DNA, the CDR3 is TGTGCCAGCAGTTTATTTTCGGTGGATACGCAGTATTTT. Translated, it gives CASSLFSVDTQYF.

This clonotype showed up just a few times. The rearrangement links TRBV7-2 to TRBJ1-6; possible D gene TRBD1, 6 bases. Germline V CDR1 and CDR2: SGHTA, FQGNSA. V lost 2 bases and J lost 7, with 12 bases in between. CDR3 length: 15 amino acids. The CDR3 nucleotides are TGTGCCAGCAGCTTAAGTACAGGGATGAATTCACCCCTCCACTTT. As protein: CASSLSTGMNSPLHF.

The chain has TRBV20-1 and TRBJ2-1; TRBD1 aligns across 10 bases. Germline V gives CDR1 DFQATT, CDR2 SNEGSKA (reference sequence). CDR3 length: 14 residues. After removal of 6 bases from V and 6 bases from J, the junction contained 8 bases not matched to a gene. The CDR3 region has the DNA TGCAGTGCGGTCGGGGACAGGGGAATCAATGAGCAGTTCTTC. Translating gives CSAVGDRGINEQFF.

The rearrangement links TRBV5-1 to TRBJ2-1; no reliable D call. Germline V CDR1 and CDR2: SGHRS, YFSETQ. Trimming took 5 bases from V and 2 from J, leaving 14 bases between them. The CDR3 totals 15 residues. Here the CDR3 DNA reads TGCGCCAGCAGTCTACTAAATCCCACCTACAATGAGCAGTTCTTC. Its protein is CASSLLNPTYNEQFF.

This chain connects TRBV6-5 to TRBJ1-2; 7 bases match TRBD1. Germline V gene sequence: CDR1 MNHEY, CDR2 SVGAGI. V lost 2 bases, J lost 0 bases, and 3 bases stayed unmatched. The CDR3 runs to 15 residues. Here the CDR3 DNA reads TGTGCCAGCAGTTACACCGGACAGGCTAACTATGGCTACACCTTC. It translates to CASSYTGQANYGYTF.

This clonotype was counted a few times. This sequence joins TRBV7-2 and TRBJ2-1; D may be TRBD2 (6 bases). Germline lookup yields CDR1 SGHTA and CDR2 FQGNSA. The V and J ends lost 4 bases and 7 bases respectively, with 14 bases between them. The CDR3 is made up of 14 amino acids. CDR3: CASSYNTGGNEQFF. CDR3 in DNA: TGTGCCAGCAGCTATAATACTGGAGGGAATGAGCAGTTCTTC.

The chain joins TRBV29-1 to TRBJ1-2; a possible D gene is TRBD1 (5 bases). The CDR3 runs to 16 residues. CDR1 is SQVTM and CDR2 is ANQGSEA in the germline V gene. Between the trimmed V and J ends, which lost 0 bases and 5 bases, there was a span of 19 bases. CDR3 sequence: CSVEDPELGGNYGYTF. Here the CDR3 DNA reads TGCAGCGTTGAAGATCCTGAGCTGGGGGGTAATTATGGCTACACCTTC.

The CDR3: CASSAAGSPTEAFF. In nucleotides, the CDR3 is TGTGCCAGCAGCGCCGCTGGGAGTCCCACTGAAGCTTTCTTT. J is TRBJ1-1 and V is TRBV9; D not resolved. V lost 3 bases and J 4 bases, leaving 13 bases between the germline ends. Germline V gene data show CDR1 as SGDLS and CDR2 as YYNGEE. The CDR3 has 14 amino acids.

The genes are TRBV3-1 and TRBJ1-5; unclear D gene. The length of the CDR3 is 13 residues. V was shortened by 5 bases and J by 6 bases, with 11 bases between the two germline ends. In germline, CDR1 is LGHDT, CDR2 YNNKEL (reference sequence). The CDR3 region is CASSTRGSQPQHF. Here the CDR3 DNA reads TGTGCCAGCAGCACCCGAGGATCTCAGCCCCAGCATTTT.

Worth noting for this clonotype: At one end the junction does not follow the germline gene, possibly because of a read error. Here the CDR3 reads CASTITTTNAPLHF. The CDR3 DNA follows: TGTGCCAGCACCATTACAACTACTAATGCACCCCTCCACTTT. V usage is TRBV28 and J usage is TRBJ1-6; D is undetermined. CDR3 length: 14 residues. Germline CDR1 MDHEN, CDR2 SYDVKM.

In DNA, the CDR3 is TGTGCCAGCAGCCGAGGGACACCGGGAGAGCAGTACTTC. Translated: CASSRGTPGEQYF. This chain connects TRBV3-1 to TRBJ2-7; D might be TRBD1 (6 bases). From germline, CDR1 is LGHDT and CDR2 YNNKEL (reference sequence). CDR3 length equals 13 residues. V lost 4 bases to trimming and J lost 7 bases, with 14 bases between them.

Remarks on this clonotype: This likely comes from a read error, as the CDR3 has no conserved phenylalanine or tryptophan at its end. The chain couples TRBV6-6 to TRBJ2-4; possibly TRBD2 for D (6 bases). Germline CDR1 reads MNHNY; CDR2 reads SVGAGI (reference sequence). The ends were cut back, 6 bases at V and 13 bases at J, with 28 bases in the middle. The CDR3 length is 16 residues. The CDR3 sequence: CASSYRGGSSYNEQYV. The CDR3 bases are TGTGCCAGCAGCTATCGTGGGGGGAGCTCCTACAATGAGCAGTACGTC.